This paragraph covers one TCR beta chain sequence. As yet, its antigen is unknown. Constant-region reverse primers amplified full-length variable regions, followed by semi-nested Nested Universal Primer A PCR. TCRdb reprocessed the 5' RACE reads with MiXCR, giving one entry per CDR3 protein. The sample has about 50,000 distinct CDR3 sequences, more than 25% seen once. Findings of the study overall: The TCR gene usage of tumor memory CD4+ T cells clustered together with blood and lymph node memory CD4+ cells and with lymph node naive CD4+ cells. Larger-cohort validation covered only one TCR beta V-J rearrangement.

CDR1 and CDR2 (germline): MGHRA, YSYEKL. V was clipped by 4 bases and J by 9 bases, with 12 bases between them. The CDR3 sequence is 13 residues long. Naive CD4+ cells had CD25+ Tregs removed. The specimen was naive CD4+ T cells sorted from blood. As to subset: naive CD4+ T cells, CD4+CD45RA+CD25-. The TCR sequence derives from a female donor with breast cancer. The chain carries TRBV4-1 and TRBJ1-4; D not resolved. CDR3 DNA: TGCGCCAGCAGCCCGAGCACAATGAAAAAACTGTTTTTT. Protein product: CASSPSTMKKLFF.